This TCR beta chain emerged from a study of a mutant IDH1 vaccine in newly diagnosed glioma. Background on the study: There were about 62% males and around 38% females among treated patients, whose mean age was about 41 years.

On this clone itself: Antigen: not known.

Sequencing was performed with immunoSEQ multiplex PCR; in TCRdb, only in-frame clones are kept and a portion is missing. Of about 48,000 clones in the sample, approximately 79% were seen once. Time point in this sample: week 35, safety follow-up. A single vaccine dose contained 300 ug of mutant IDH1 20-mer peptide, and topical imiquimod was used with it. There were eight vaccinations for patients, given in weeks 1, 3, 5, 7, 11, 15, 19 and 23. Donors had new IDH1-mutant astrocytomas of WHO grade 3 or 4 (ATRX-lost). CDR3 length: 11 amino acids. V was clipped by 5 bases and J by 8 bases, with 12 bases between them. Germline CDR1 is DFQATT and CDR2 is SNEGSKA (reference sequence).

The chain has TRBV20-1 and TRBJ1-2, with D unresolved. The sample here was PBMCs, taken from a glioma patient whose treatment included an IDH1 peptide vaccine. The source is a man aged 35-49 years with glioma. CDR3 sequence: CSAQRGDGYTF. Here the CDR3 DNA reads TGCAGTGCTCAGCGAGGTGACGGCTACACCTTC.